This T cell receptor (beta chain) is from a study of T cells in Graves' hyperthyroidism and ophthalmopathy. The investigators amplified TCR beta CDR3 regions from RNA transcripts. HTBI primers were employed in a first-round RT-PCR of the TCR CDR3. One entry per CDR3 protein, called by TCRdb with MiXCR from the multiplex PCR reads. The sample includes about 340,000 distinct CDR3 sequences, around a sixth seen only once; the top ten take about half. Graves' hyperthyroidism showing no ophthalmopathy progression within 18 months was considered stable. Disease duration under 2 months; hyperthyroidism patients were aged 18 to 65. Diagnoses rested on clinical symptoms, serum thyroxine and TRAb, thyroid ultrasound and orbital computed tomography. As regards this clonotype: What it recognizes is unknown.

V was shortened by 7 bases and J by 6 bases, with 16 bases between the two germline ends. CDR3 size: 13 residues. Germline values: CDR1 MNHEY, CDR2 SMNVEV (reference sequence). Study-level points and caveats: Ophthalmopathy, which appeared later, was predicted by the model a median about 5.9 months before onset.

Sequencing was carried out using blood. The chain carries TRBV27 and TRBJ2-7; D is unresolved. This TCR was sampled from a woman between 50 and 59 years old with Graves' hyperthyroidism. The CDR3 loop reads CASTALNRCEQYF. The CDR3 bases are TGTGCCAGCACCGCCTTGAATCGCTGCGAGCAGTACTTC.